Each of the 27 T cell receptor beta chains below was sequenced from the same sample in a study of T cells in women clearing cervical HPV infection. Clones were sequenced by immunoSEQ multiplex PCR, and TCRdb holds only the in-frame ones, with some missing. The table lists tens of thousands of clones. The sequenced sample consisted of blood buffy coat. The origin of the receptors is a woman aged 18 to 75 with a cervical HPV16 infection that either progressed to CIN3+ or cleared (not recorded which).

The part of the CDR3 DNA that was read is TGCAGTGCTAGAGATCCGGACAGGGGGAGCTACAATGAG. It codes for CSARDPDRGSYNE. The full CDR3 protein reads CSARDPDRGSYNEQFF. This chain links TRBV20-1 with TRBJ2-1; the match to TRBD1 covers 10 bases. The CDR3 extends 3 residues past the end of the read, so its final part is completed from the germline J gene. This CDR3 is 16 amino acids long. V lost 0 bases and J lost 3; bases outside the gene matches: 5. Germline CDR1 reads DFQATT; CDR2 reads SNEGSKA (reference sequence).

Note on this clone: The read ends 3 residues before the CDR3 terminus; that terminus is restored from the germline J gene. V gene TRBV12-5 combines with J gene TRBJ2-2; TRBD2 matches at 8 bases. The CDR3 is made up of 16 amino acids. Germline loops: CDR1 LGHNT, CDR2 FRNRAP. Trimming removed 1 base from V and 4 bases from J; junction bases left unmatched: 5. Incomplete CDR3 DNA: TGTGCTAGTGGTTTGGAAAGCGGGGGTGGCACCGGGGAG. Encoded protein: CASGLESGGGTGE. The CDR3, in full, reads CASGLESGGGTGELFF.

A remark on this clone: The read ends 3 residues early relative to the CDR3; the germline J gene fills the gap. V gene TRBV5-1 combines with J gene TRBJ2-3, with 9 bases lining up with TRBD2. V lost 3 bases to trimming and J lost 1 base; unmatched junction nucleotides: 6. Germline V gene data show CDR1 as SGHRS and CDR2 as YFSETQ. This CDR3 has 16 residues. The DNA read from the CDR3 is TGCGCCAGCAGCTCACTTTCTAGCGGGGGCACAGATACG. It is translated as CASSSLSSGGTDT. The CDR3, in full, reads CASSSLSSGGTDTQYF.

Notes on this clone: Read sequence stops 3 residues before the CDR3 end, and the germline J gene provides the missing end. This chain uses TRBV7-6 with TRBJ2-5; TRBD1 aligns across 8 bases. V lost 5 bases to trimming and J lost 4 bases; unmatched junction nucleotides: 9. Per germline, CDR1 SGHVS and CDR2 FNYEAQ. CDR3 size: 15 residues. The DNA read from the CDR3 is TGTGCCAGCAGCAAGGGACAGGCTTACCCAGAGACC. This sequence encodes CASSKGQAYPET. The entire CDR3 reads CASSKGQAYPETQYF.

Details on this clone: The read halts 3 residues ahead of the CDR3 end, with the missing end drawn from the germline J gene. The chain recombines TRBV5-8 with TRBJ1-2; a weak D match, TRBD1 (5 bases). V was cut by 5 bases and J by 0 bases, with 14 bases left in between. Germline V lookup: CDR1 SGHTS, CDR2 YDEGEE. The CDR3 loop spans 15 amino acids. The sequenced part of the CDR3 DNA is TGTGCCAGCAGACGAGAGGGGATTTCTAACTATGGC. Translating it yields CASRREGISNYG. The entire CDR3 sequence reads CASRREGISNYGYTF.

Points on this clone: The sequenced fragment ends 3 residues before the CDR3 boundary, so the rest is inferred from the germline J gene. This chain uses TRBV5-8 with TRBJ1-1; D is unresolved. V was cut by 1 base and J by 0 bases, with 4 bases left in between. This CDR3 is 13 amino acids long. Per the germline V gene, CDR1 is SGHTS and CDR2 is YDEGEE. CDR3 region: CASSLWLNTEAFF. The sequenced part of the CDR3 DNA is TGTGCCAGCAGCTTGTGGCTGAACACTGAA.

Comments on this clone: The sequence runs out 3 residues before the end of the CDR3; the remainder is reconstructed from the germline J gene. This rearrangement joins TRBV27 to TRBJ1-4, with 9 positions matching TRBD1. V shed 4 bases, J shed 8 bases, and the junction held 8 bases outside the gene matches. The germline gives CDR1 MNHEY, CDR2 SMNVEV (reference sequence). The length of the CDR3 is 15 residues. CDR3 DNA (partial): TGTGCCAGCAGTTCCTGGACAGGGGTCGCGGAAAAA. Protein product: CASSSWTGVAEK. The whole CDR3 region reads CASSSWTGVAEKLFF.

As regards this clone: The CDR3 is cut off 3 residues early in the read; its end comes from the germline J gene. The V gene is TRBV6-2 or TRBV6-3, the J gene TRBJ1-2; D gene uncertain. Germline CDR1 MNHEY, CDR2 SVGEGT. The CDR3 has 14 amino acids. Trimming removed 2 bases at V and 6 bases at J, with 13 bases between. CDR3 DNA (partial): TGTGCCAGCAGTTACCAGACACTGGGCCATGGC. Amino acids: CASSYQTLGHG. The whole CDR3 reads CASSYQTLGHGYTF.

On this clone itself: The sequenced fragment ends 3 residues before the CDR3 boundary, so the rest is inferred from the germline J gene. This rearrangement joins TRBV27 to TRBJ2-7; D unresolved. The germline gives CDR1 MNHEY, CDR2 SMNVEV (reference sequence). The CDR3 is 12 amino acids. V was shortened by 3 bases and J by 1 base, with 4 bases between the two germline ends. The CDR3 DNA, read in part, is TGTGCCAGCAGTTTCCTTTCCTACGAG. The encoded protein is CASSFLSYE. The full CDR3 protein is CASSFLSYEQYF.

With respect to this clone: The read ends 3 residues before the CDR3 terminus; that terminus is restored from the germline J gene. This sequence joins TRBV5-1 and TRBJ2-7; TRBD1 aligns across 8 bases. The V segment lost 4 bases and the J segment 1 base; nucleotides outside the gene matches: 4. CDR1 is SGHRS and CDR2 is YFSETQ in the germline V gene. CDR3 length equals 14 residues. Incomplete CDR3 DNA: TGCGCCAGCAGCCAGGACAGGGTTTCCTACGAG. Amino acid sequence: CASSQDRVSYE. The whole CDR3 reads CASSQDRVSYEQYF.

Concerning this clone itself: From the germline J gene comes the end of the CDR3, since the read stops 3 residues before it. The chain recombines TRBV6-2 or TRBV6-3 with TRBJ2-1; D is perhaps TRBD2 (6 bases). Trimming shortened V by 0 bases and J by 0 bases, and 6 bases separated the two germline ends. The CDR3 is 15 amino acids. Germline V gene sequence: CDR1 MNHEY, CDR2 SVGEGT. The CDR3 spells CASSYSGGSYNEQFF. CDR3 bases read: TGTGCCAGCAGTTACTCGGGGGGCTCCTACAATGAG.

As regards this clone: The read terminates 3 residues ahead of where the CDR3 ends, so the germline J gene completes it. The chain carries TRBV5-6 and TRBJ2-3; 8 bases map to TRBD2. Germline assignment: CDR1 SGHDT and CDR2 YYEEEE. J was trimmed by 5 bases and V by 4 bases; bases with no gene match: 3. The CDR3 has 13 residues. This CDR3 reads CASSPSGLDTQYF. CDR3 bases read: TGTGCCAGCAGCCCTAGCGGGTTAGATACG. Full variable domain (outside the CDR3, taken from reference TRBV5-6 and TRBJ2-3): DAGVTQSPTHLIKTRGQQVTLRCSPKSGHDTVSWYQQALGQGPQFIFQYYEEEERQRGNFPDRFSGHQFPNYSSELNVNALLLGDSALYLCASSPSGLDTQYFGPGTRLTVL.

Concerning this clone: The sequence runs out 3 residues before the end of the CDR3; the remainder is reconstructed from the germline J gene. This chain uses TRBV2 with TRBJ1-5, with D possibly being TRBD1 (5 bases). Between the trimmed V and J ends, which lost 6 bases and 0 bases, there was a span of 15 bases. Germline CDR1 is SNHLY and CDR2 is FYNNEI. The CDR3 has 16 amino acids. The CDR3 sequence is CASRRGGGDSNQPQHF. Partial CDR3 DNA: TGTGCCAGCAGGAGGGGTGGAGGGGATAGCAATCAGCCC. The entire variable domain, with the rest obtained from reference TRBV2 and TRBJ1-5, is as follows: EPEVTQTPSHQVTQMGQEVILRCVPISNHLYFYWYRQILGQKVEFLVSFYNNEISEKSEIFDDQFSVERPDGSNFTLKIRSTKLEDSAMYFCASRRGGGDSNQPQHFGDGTRLSIL.

Remarks on this clone: The read stops 3 residues short of the end of the CDR3; the missing end is completed from the germline J gene. The chain links TRBV28 to TRBJ2-7; possibly TRBD1 for D (6 bases). The CDR3 runs to 14 residues. The V and J ends lost 1 base and 2 bases respectively, with 9 bases between them. The germline CDR1 and CDR2 sequences are MDHEN and SYDVKM. CDR3 DNA, as far as it was read: TGTGCCAGCAGTTTATTCGGGACACCCTACGAG. It encodes CASSLFGTPYE. The full-length CDR3 reads as CASSLFGTPYEQYF.

In the case of this clone: The read falls 3 residues short of the CDR3 end, and the missing part is taken from the germline J gene. The rearrangement joins TRBV2 to TRBJ2-1; 8 nucleotides agree with TRBD2. CDR1 and CDR2 (germline): SNHLY, FYNNEI. The junction had 9 bases not matched to a gene; V was cut back by 11 bases and J by 6 bases. The CDR3 spans 13 residues. CDR3 sequence: CAGRLALSNEQFF. The DNA read from the CDR3 is TGTGCCGGCCGACTAGCGCTCAGCAATGAG.

Comments on this clone: The read ends 3 residues early relative to the CDR3; the germline J gene fills the gap. V gene TRBV6-2 or TRBV6-3 combines with J gene TRBJ1-1; D possibly corresponds to TRBD1 (6 bases). The CDR3 loop spans 17 amino acids. Trimming left V 3 bases short and J 1 base short, with 18 bases between. Germline V gene lookup returns CDR1 MNHEY and CDR2 SVGEGT. The CDR3 bases that were read are TGTGCCAGCAGTTATAGGGCAGGGGCCGCGGGGAACACTGAA. It translates to CASSYRAGAAGNTE. The whole CDR3 is CASSYRAGAAGNTEAFF.

To note about this clone: The missing CDR3 end, 3 residues past where the read stops, is filled in from the germline J gene. The rearrangement uses TRBV5-6 and TRBJ2-6; D unresolved. This CDR3 has 13 residues. V dropped 5 bases and J dropped 3 bases, with 6 bases sitting between them. CDR1 SGHDT and CDR2 YYEEEE come from the germline V gene. The sequenced CDR3 bases are TGTGCCAGCAGGAAGGTTGGGGCCAACGTC. It translates to CASRKVGANV. The full CDR3 reads CASRKVGANVLTF.

Details on this clone: The junction departs from the called germline gene at one end, perhaps through a read error. The sequenced fragment ends 3 residues before the CDR3 boundary, so the rest is inferred from the germline J gene. V gene TRBV4-2 combines with J gene TRBJ2-3; D is possibly TRBD2 (5 bases). This CDR3 spans 14 amino acids. The germline V gene has CDR1 LGHNA and CDR2 YNFKEQ. Incomplete CDR3 DNA: TGCGCCAGCAGCCAAGTTGCTAGCTCAGATACG. It translates to CASSQVASSDT. The full CDR3 sequence reads CASSQVASSDTQYF.

To note about this clone: Coverage ceases 3 residues before the CDR3 finishes, and the germline J gene fills in the end. The chain joins TRBV19 to TRBJ2-1; TRBD2 matches 10 bases. The length of the CDR3 is 15 residues. Germline V gene sequence: CDR1 LNHDA, CDR2 SQIVND (reference sequence). V was pared by 7 bases and J by 7 bases, with 10 bases of the junction left unmatched. This chain's CDR3 is CASTAPPGLANEQFF. The sequenced CDR3 bases are TGTGCCAGTACCGCGCCCCCGGGACTAGCGAATGAG. Complete variable domain (other parts from reference TRBV19 and TRBJ2-1): DGGITQSPKYLFRKEGQNVTLSCEQNLNHDAMYWYRQDPGQGLRLIYYSQIVNDFQKGDIAEGYSVSREKKESFPLTVTSAQKNPTAFYLCASTAPPGLANEQFFGPGTRLTVL.

Note on this clone: The read falls 3 residues short of the CDR3 end, and the missing part is taken from the germline J gene. The genes are TRBV29-1 and TRBJ2-1; TRBD1 matches 8 bases. With 3 bases clipped from V and 8 bases from J, the junction kept 9 bases outside the gene matches. Germline V gene sequence: CDR1 SQVTM, CDR2 ANQGSEA. The CDR3 loop spans 14 amino acids. The covered CDR3 bases are TGCAGCGTTGACAGGGGGCAAGGGGTCGATGAG. Protein: CSVDRGQGVDE. Given in full, the CDR3 is CSVDRGQGVDEQFF.

This clone is classed as medium-sized by frequency. A junction boundary mismatches the germline segment, possibly from a read error. The read falls 3 residues short of the CDR3 end, and the missing part is taken from the germline J gene. This chain uses TRBV4-2 with TRBJ1-4, with 8 bases identical to TRBD1. The CDR3 has 14 residues. Germline V gene data show CDR1 as LGHNA and CDR2 as YNFKEQ. Partial CDR3 DNA: TGCGCCAGCAGCTGGGACAGGCCCAATGAAAAA. Its protein product is CASSWDRPNEK. The entire CDR3 reads CASSWDRPNEKLFF.

Note on this clone: The read terminates 3 residues ahead of where the CDR3 ends, so the germline J gene completes it. The chain uses TRBV6-1 and TRBJ2-3; no reliable D call. The V end lost 2 bases, the J end lost 4 bases, and 4 bases lay between the germline ends. The CDR3 extends over 12 amino acids. Germline assignment: CDR1 MNHNS and CDR2 SASEGT. CDR3 bases read: TGTGCCAGCAGTGAATCGTCAGATACG. This encodes CASSESSDT. The complete CDR3 protein is CASSESSDTQYF.

On this clone itself: The read ends 3 residues early relative to the CDR3; the germline J gene fills the gap. The chain is built from TRBV12-3 or TRBV12-4 and TRBJ1-5; D uncertain. This CDR3 region has 12 residues. V was trimmed by 11 bases and J by 1 base, leaving 9 bases between them. CDR3 bases read: TGTGCCCGGTGGGCAAGCAATCAGCCC. Its protein is CARWASNQP. The entire CDR3 is CARWASNQPQHF.

To note about this clone: The sequenced fragment ends 3 residues before the CDR3 boundary, so the rest is inferred from the germline J gene. This rearrangement joins TRBV20-1 to TRBJ2-1, with 9 bases lining up with TRBD2. The CDR3 runs 16 residues. V shed 2 bases and J 2 bases; nucleotides not matched to a gene: 7. Germline-derived CDR1 and CDR2 are DFQATT and SNEGSKA (reference sequence). The covered CDR3 bases are TGCAGTGCTAGATCGCTAGCGGGGTTAACCTACAATGAG. Translated: CSARSLAGLTYNE. The full CDR3 protein is CSARSLAGLTYNEQFF.

Details on this clone: Coverage ceases 3 residues before the CDR3 finishes, and the germline J gene fills in the end. The V call is TRBV10-2, the J call TRBJ1-1, with TRBD1 matching 8 bases. The V and J ends lost 6 bases and 5 bases, in that order; junction bases with no gene match: 14. Germline V CDR1 and CDR2: WSHSY, SAAADI. This CDR3 comprises 16 residues. CDR3 amino acids: CASRGIDQGAYTEAFF. The sequenced CDR3 bases are TGCGCCAGCAGGGGGATCGATCAGGGGGCGTATACTGAA.

With regard to this clone: The read ends 3 residues shy of where the CDR3 ends; the end is completed using the germline J gene. The J gene is TRBJ1-4, the V gene TRBV27; D possibly corresponds to TRBD1 (5 bases). Germline V CDR1 and CDR2: MNHEY, SMNVEV (reference sequence). The CDR3 length is 16 residues. V dropped 5 bases and J dropped 2 bases, with 15 bases sitting between them. The DNA read from the CDR3 is TGTGCCAGCAGTGGGGAAGCAGGGCCCACTAATGAAAAA. Residues: CASSGEAGPTNEK. The full-length CDR3 reads as CASSGEAGPTNEKLFF.

Points on this clone: The read ends 3 residues before the CDR3 terminus; that terminus is restored from the germline J gene. This sequence joins TRBV5-8 and TRBJ1-4; possibly TRBD1 for D (6 bases). With 3 bases removed from V and 7 bases from J, the gap between germline ends came to 13 bases. CDR1 and CDR2 (germline): SGHTS, YDEGEE. The CDR3 consists of 14 residues. CDR3 DNA (partial): TGTGCCAGCAGCTATCCAGGGGCAAGTGAAAAA. Its translation: CASSYPGASEK. The CDR3 in full is CASSYPGASEKLFF.